A single sample gave rise to the 14 T cell receptor beta chains below, sequenced in a study of cytomegalovirus exposure and HLA in healthy donors. Profiled with immunoSEQ multiplex PCR; TCRdb holds only in-frame clones, not every one. The table has approximately 150,000 clones, about 91% seen once; the top ten hold 3.5% to 5%. Material: PBMCs. The origin of the receptors is a young man in good health and CMV-seropositive.

The CDR3 DNA reads TGCGCCAGCAGCCCAGGACTAGGCCAAGAGACCCAGTACTTC. It specifies CASSPGLGQETQYF. V is TRBV5-1 and J is TRBJ2-5; 7 nucleotides agree with TRBD2. With V trimmed by 4 bases and J by 1 base, 4 bases remained unmatched. Germline assignment: CDR1 SGHRS and CDR2 YFSETQ. This CDR3 has 14 amino acids.

This chain connects TRBV4-2 to TRBJ2-1, with TRBD2 identical over 9 bases. The CDR3 sequence is 16 residues long. Germline lookup yields CDR1 LGHNA and CDR2 YNFKEQ. J gave up 4 bases and V 0 bases, and 4 bases lay outside the gene matches. This chain's CDR3 is CASSQDLTSGYNEQFF. The CDR3 nucleotides are TGTGCCAGCAGCCAAGATTTAACTAGCGGGTACAATGAGCAGTTCTTC.

The chain carries TRBV11-1 and TRBJ1-3; no clear D. With 5 bases removed from V and 6 bases from J, the gap between germline ends came to 23 bases. The CDR3 runs to 17 residues. Germline V gene lookup returns CDR1 SGHAT and CDR2 FQDESV (reference sequence). The CDR3 DNA reads as TGTGCCAGCAGCCGGGGATGGGAGTACGACATGATAAACACCATATATTTT. Translated: CASSRGWEYDMINTIYF.

The chain has TRBV9 and TRBJ2-5; 10 bases are shared with TRBD2. The CDR3 is 15 amino acids. Germline CDR1 reads SGDLS; CDR2 reads YYNGEE. Trimming took 3 bases from V and 5 from J; bases not matched to a gene: 7. In DNA form, the CDR3 reads TGTGCCAGCAGCGGGACTAGCGGCCAGGGGGAGACCCAGTACTTC. As protein: CASSGTSGQGETQYF.

This clone was seen once. The V and J genes are TRBV27 and TRBJ2-4; TRBD2 might be the D (6 bases). The CDR3 has 13 residues. The germline CDR1 and CDR2 sequences are MNHEY and SMNVEV (reference sequence). V shed 10 bases and J shed 5 bases, with 15 bases lying between them. The CDR3 sequence: CATADRLENIQYF. The CDR3 region has the DNA TGTGCCACCGCCGATCGACTAGAAAACATTCAGTACTTC.

This clone showed up just once. The V gene is TRBV6-1, the J gene TRBJ1-2, with TRBD1 matching over 7 bases. The CDR3 loop spans 11 amino acids. The ends lost 11 bases at V and 6 bases at J; junction bases unmatched: 6. Per the germline V gene, CDR1 is MNHNS and CDR2 is SASEGT. This CDR3 reads CALEGGDGYTF. DNA of the CDR3: TGTGCCCTCGAAGGGGGCGATGGCTACACCTTC.

J is TRBJ1-5 and V is TRBV5-1; possible D gene TRBD1, 6 bases. Germline V lookup: CDR1 SGHRS, CDR2 YFSETQ. The CDR3 sequence is 13 residues long. V shed 4 bases and J shed 5 bases, with 10 bases lying between them. The CDR3 sequence is CASSRDRYQPQHF. The CDR3 DNA reads as TGCGCCAGCAGCCGCGACAGGTATCAGCCCCAGCATTTT.

About this clone itself: Other nucleotide sequences in the sample specify the same CDR3. V and J are TRBV7-9 and TRBJ1-1, with a tentative D call TRBD1 (5 bases). Trimming took 5 bases from V and 0 from J, leaving 10 bases between them. CDR3 size: 14 residues. Germline V gene lookup returns CDR1 SEHNR and CDR2 FQNEAQ (reference sequence). CDR3 coding DNA: TGTGCCAGCAGCAGCGGGACCTTGAACACTGAAGCTTTCTTT. Its translation is CASSSGTLNTEAFF.

The V gene is TRBV4-1, the J gene TRBJ2-7; perhaps TRBD1 as D (7 bases). V lost 3 bases and J 7 bases, leaving 13 bases between the germline ends. Germline CDR1 MGHRA, CDR2 YSYEKL. This CDR3 has 13 residues. As DNA, the CDR3 is TGCGCCAGCAGCCAGGAGGGGGCTGATGAGCAGTACTTC. Protein product: CASSQEGADEQYF.

The genes are TRBV19 and TRBJ1-5, with a tentative D call TRBD1 (6 bases). The CDR3 extends over 15 amino acids. V was trimmed by 10 bases and J by 4 bases, leaving 20 bases between them. The V gene's germline CDR1 is LNHDA and CDR2 SQIVND (reference sequence). The DNA of the CDR3 is TGTGCCACCCAGTACGCCCCCAGGGGAAATCAGCCCCAGCATTTT. Translation gives CATQYAPRGNQPQHF.

The rearrangement uses TRBV11-2 and TRBJ2-3; D is possibly TRBD2 (5 bases). V dropped 3 bases and J dropped 4 bases, with 17 bases sitting between them. In germline, CDR1 is SGHAT, CDR2 FQNNGV. The CDR3 covers 16 residues. CDR3 region: CASSFLRTLEADTQYF. Here the CDR3 DNA reads TGTGCCAGCAGCTTCCTGAGGACCCTGGAGGCAGATACGCAGTATTTT.

V and J are TRBV4-1 and TRBJ1-1, with D possibly being TRBD1 (6 bases). Deletions cut 1 base from V and 1 base from J, with 10 bases between. The CDR3 has 15 residues. Germline CDR1 reads MGHRA; CDR2 reads YSYEKL. CDR3: CASSQAQGTNTEAFF. For the CDR3, the DNA is TGCGCCAGCAGCCAAGCCCAGGGGACGAACACTGAAGCTTTCTTT.

The chain joins TRBV9 to TRBJ2-7, with TRBD2 matching over 10 bases. This CDR3 is built from 15 residues. Germline V gene sequence: CDR1 SGDLS, CDR2 YYNGEE. V was pared by 3 bases and J by 6 bases, with 9 bases of the junction left unmatched. CDR3 protein: CASSAPTSGAGEQYF. The CDR3 DNA reads as TGTGCCAGCAGCGCCCCCACTAGCGGGGCAGGCGAGCAGTACTTC. The full variable domain, completed using reference TRBV9 and TRBJ2-7, is DSGVTQTPKHLITATGQRVTLRCSPRSGDLSVYWYQQSLDQGLQFLIQYYNGEERAKGNILERFSAQQFPDLHSELNLSSLELGDSALYFCASSAPTSGAGEQYFGPGTRLTVT.

This clone has a handful of counts. The chain joins TRBV5-1 to TRBJ1-2, with a weak D call TRBD1 (5 bases). From germline, CDR1 is SGHRS and CDR2 YFSETQ. V lost 1 base to trimming and J lost 0 bases, with 7 bases between them. The CDR3 sequence is 14 residues long. The CDR3 is CASSLNRPNYGYTF. The DNA of the CDR3 is TGCGCCAGCAGCTTGAACAGGCCTAACTATGGCTACACCTTC.